This T cell receptor beta chain came from a study of blood T cell repertoires in COVID-19. Study information: Sources were T cells, B-cell-depleted T cells, or PBMCs; the material itself was cDNA or gDNA.

The table came from immunoSEQ multiplex PCR; TCRdb's copy has only in-frame clones and leaves some out. The sample gives 250,000 or so clones, about 87% of which show up once; 6% to 9% is in the top ten. The CDR3 runs to 12 residues. Germline V gene lookup returns CDR1 SQVTM and CDR2 ANQGSEA. V lost 7 bases to trimming and J lost 0 bases, with 9 bases between them. The chain carries TRBV29-1 and TRBJ1-1, with D possibly TRBD1 on 5 matching bases. The sequence came from a woman in her seventies with active or convalescent COVID-19. Sequences were obtained from peripheral blood. CDR3 region: CSARAMNTEAFF. The DNA for the CDR3 is TGCAGCGCCAGGGCCATGAACACTGAAGCTTTCTTT.